This record looks at one T cell receptor beta chain sequence and its context. The CDR3 runs 16 residues. Trimming took 4 bases from V and 10 from J; bases not matched to a gene: 14. Looked up from germline, CDR1 is MNHEY and CDR2 is SMNVEV (reference sequence). This entry belongs to a study of blood T cell repertoires in COVID-19. Study details: Samples representing acute and convalescent COVID-19 were sourced from the United States, Italy and Spain. Sources were T cells, B-cell-depleted T cells, or PBMCs; the material itself was cDNA or gDNA.

The authors' processing: The authors estimated nucleated cell counts from reference gene primer amplification. Libraries were prepared by immunoSEQ multiplex PCR; TCRdb keeps only in-frame clonotypes and omits some of them. V and J calls and clone size are given by that table; D and trimming were obtained from the DNA. The table records tens of thousands of clones, more than 75% of them present only once. The clonotype comes from a woman older than 75 with acute or convalescent COVID-19. Material: peripheral blood. V gene TRBV27 combines with J gene TRBJ2-1, with 9 bases identical to TRBD2. The CDR3, as DNA: TGTGCCAGCAGTTCATACTCTAAAGCGGGAGGCAGGGAGCAGTTCTTC. Protein sequence: CASSSYSKAGGREQFF.